This paragraph covers one TCR beta chain sequence. Its antigen specificity is not known. There are no base qualities to consult, and no much larger clone falls within one base. The collaborating institutions used their own protocols to collect whole blood in K2EDTA tubes. For TCRbeta analysis, collaborators shipped samples in one of three forms: frozen whole blood, isolated PBMCs, or DNA extracted from either of those sample types. The source of the sample is a study of blood T cell repertoires in COVID-19 (dated by TCRdb to the early 2020s). General notes on the study: Samples covering the acute and convalescent phases of COVID-19 were provided by collaborators in the United States, Italy and Spain. The repertoires were released in a freely available public database meant as a resource for research on the immune response to SARS-CoV-2. The prospective study material was composed of cDNA or gDNA derived from T cells, B-cell-depleted T cells, or PBMCs. A de-identified subject ID, COVID-19 status, age in years and sex were almost always included in the sample metadata. Samples were obtained from the ongoing ImmuneRACE study (first 160 participants) and from about 1,300 subjects provided by 6 global collaborators. Where available, HLA class I and class II types were obtained from metadata supplied by the sample provider rather than from assay-based typing. Subjects who had been exposed to COVID-19, were actively infected with it, or had recovered from it provided the deeply sampled blood TCRbeta repertoires that made up the dataset.

What the research found in general, with its limitations: Clinical and demographic metadata were provided uncurated, with the amount varying by source and participant.

CDR1 and CDR2 (GTSNPN, SVGIG) derive from the germline V gene (reference sequence). Its CDR3 holds 17 amino acids, cysteine through phenylalanine. Left in the record is the CDR3 DNA by itself, 51 bases read in frame from the first base. Deletion took 0 bases off V and 6 bases off J, with a span of 21 bases between the germline ends. TCRbeta CDR3 regions were amplified from genomic DNA using the immunoSEQ Assay, a bias-controlled multiplex PCR. On the study's bioinformatics: Within the assay, amplification of reference gene primers was used to estimate how many nucleated cells each sample contained. Sequence reads were collapsed and filtered to measure the absolute abundance of every unique TCRbeta CDR3 rearrangement. For each sample, productive Simpson clonality was calculated as the square root of Simpson's diversity index over productive rearrangements. This immuneACCESS table, as held by TCRdb, lists in-frame sequences with V and J called but not all clones. Of the missing ones, under half trace to an unresolved V gene in checked studies; the others have no known cause. That table supplies the V and J calls and clone size; D and trimming were determined from the DNA. The sample table shows hundreds of thousands of clones, and 86% are seen once. In total, the top ten clones hold roughly 2% of the sample.

This receptor was identified in a woman between 50 and 59 years old with acute or convalescent COVID-19. The V gene is TRBV30 and the J gene is TRBJ1-5, with the D gene call left open. The sequenced sample consisted of peripheral blood. The bases read TGTGCCTGGAGTGTCGGTTTATTAGGGAGGGTTGGTCAGCCCCAGCATTTT. Its product reads: CAWSVGLLGRVGQPQHF.